This entry concerns a single T cell receptor beta chain. The sample originates from a study of control samples from healthy donors and cancer patients. Trimming stripped 7 bases from V and 4 bases from J, with 16 bases between. There are 13 residues in the CDR3. Germline-derived CDR1 and CDR2 are SQVTM and ANQGSEA. Assay: immunoSEQ multiplex PCR; the TCRdb copy retains only in-frame clones and omits some. Found here are about 220,000 clones, 85% to 95% of them singletons; the top ten hold approximately 1.4%. The receptor comes from a middle-aged man in good health. Sequencing was performed on blood. The V call is TRBV29-1, the J call TRBJ1-1; D is uncertain. The CDR3, as DNA: TGCAGCGCGGTAGTTTTGGATGGCACTGAAGCTTTCTTT. Protein sequence: CSAVVLDGTEAFF.